This TCR beta chain came from a study of human versus mouse CDR3 diversity and MHC coevolution. General study findings and limits: On average, humans showed more CDR3 deletions and insertions than mice.

With respect to this clone: The antigen is not known.

The table came from immunoSEQ multiplex PCR; TCRdb's copy has only in-frame clones and leaves some out. The table has about 80,000 clones, roughly 93% seen once. Cells were CD45RO-negative CD62L-positive naive CD4 T cells sorted from PBMCs. V lost 4 bases, J lost 4 bases, and 10 bases stayed unmatched. Per germline, CDR1 LNHDA and CDR2 SQIVND (reference sequence). CDR3 length equals 16 residues. This receptor was obtained from a person aged 25 to 69 in good health. Sequencing used naive CD4+ T cells from blood. As to subset: CD45RO-negative CD62L-positive naive CD4 T cells. This chain uses TRBV19 with TRBJ2-5; TRBD2 matches 9 bases. The CDR3 coding sequence is TGTGCCAGTAGTAATCCAGGGCTAGCGGGACTAGAGACCCAGTACTTC. It codes for CASSNPGLAGLETQYF.